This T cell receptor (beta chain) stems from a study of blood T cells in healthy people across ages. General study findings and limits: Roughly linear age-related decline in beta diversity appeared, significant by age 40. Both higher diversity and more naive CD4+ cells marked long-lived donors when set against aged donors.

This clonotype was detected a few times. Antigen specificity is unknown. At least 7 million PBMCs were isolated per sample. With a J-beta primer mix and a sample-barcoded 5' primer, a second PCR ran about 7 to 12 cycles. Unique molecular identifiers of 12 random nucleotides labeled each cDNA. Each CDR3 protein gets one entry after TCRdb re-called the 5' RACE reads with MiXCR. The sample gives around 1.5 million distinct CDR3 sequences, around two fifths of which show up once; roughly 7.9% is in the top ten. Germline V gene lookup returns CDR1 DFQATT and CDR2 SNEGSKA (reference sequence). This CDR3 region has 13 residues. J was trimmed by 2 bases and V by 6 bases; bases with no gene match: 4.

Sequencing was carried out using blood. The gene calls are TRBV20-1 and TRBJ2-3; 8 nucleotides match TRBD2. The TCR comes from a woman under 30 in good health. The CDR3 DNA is TGCAGTGCAAATAGCGGGGCCACAGATACGCAGTATTTT. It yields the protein CSANSGATDTQYF.